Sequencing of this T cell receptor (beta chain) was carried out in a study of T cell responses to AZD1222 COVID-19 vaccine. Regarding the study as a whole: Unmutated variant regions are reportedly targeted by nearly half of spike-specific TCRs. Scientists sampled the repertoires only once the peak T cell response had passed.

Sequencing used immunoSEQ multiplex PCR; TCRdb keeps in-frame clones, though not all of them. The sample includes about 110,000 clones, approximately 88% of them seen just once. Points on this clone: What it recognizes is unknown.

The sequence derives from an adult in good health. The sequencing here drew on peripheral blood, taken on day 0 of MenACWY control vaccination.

The CDR3 nucleotides read TGTGCCAGCTCACAGGACAGGGACTATGGCTACACCTTC. This encodes CASSQDRDYGYTF. The rearrangement joins TRBV18 to TRBJ1-2, with TRBD1 matching over 8 bases. Trimming at V came to 4 bases and at J to 3 bases, leaving 1 base not matched to a gene. CDR1 KGHSH and CDR2 LQKENI come from the germline V gene. The CDR3 totals 13 residues.